Presented here are 16 T cell receptor beta chains from one specimen sequenced in a study of T cell repertoires in cytomegalovirus infection. These receptors' antigens are unknown. MiXCR, run by TCRdb on the reads, gives a single entry per CDR3 protein. Of about 700,000 distinct CDR3 sequences in the sample, 33% were seen once. The material was cultured PBMCs, obtained from culture after CMV antigen stimulation. The receptors shown here come from a human donor in good health (CMV status not recorded). Some clones in this sample may be carry-over from other donors' samples.

The chain has TRBV12-3 or TRBV12-4 and TRBJ2-7, with 7 bases that match TRBD2. After removal of 3 bases from V and 3 bases from J, the junction contained 8 bases not matched to a gene. The CDR3 runs 15 residues. This CDR3 is CASSFPTREIYEQYF. The CDR3 DNA sequence: TGTGCCAGCAGTTTCCCCACGCGGGAGATCTACGAGCAGTACTTC.

The chain couples TRBV12-3 or TRBV12-4 to TRBJ2-4; the match to TRBD2 covers 8 bases. The V segment lost 5 bases and the J segment 6 bases; nucleotides outside the gene matches: 9. The CDR3 loop spans 15 amino acids. Here the CDR3 DNA reads TGTGCCAGCAGTCACGGGGGGGCTGGGGGAAACATTCAGTACTTC. Its translation: CASSHGGAGGNIQYF.

The rearrangement uses TRBV12-3 or TRBV12-4 and TRBJ2-5; D gene ambiguous. This CDR3 has 12 residues. V was trimmed by 4 bases and J by 9 bases, leaving 12 bases between them. CDR3 in amino acids: CASSYPAMAQYF. The CDR3 region has the DNA TGTGCCAGCAGTTACCCCGCGATGGCCCAGTACTTC.

The J gene is TRBJ2-3, the V gene TRBV5-4; possibly TRBD2 for D (6 bases). Germline CDR1 and CDR2: SGHNT and YYREEE (reference sequence). V shed 7 bases and J shed 1 base, with 13 bases lying between them. This CDR3 region has 14 residues. This CDR3 is CASAARLGTDTQYF. DNA of the CDR3: TGTGCCAGCGCAGCGAGACTAGGCACAGATACGCAGTATTTT.

This clonotype was seen a few times. CDR3 nucleotide sequence: TGTGCCAGTAGTAGGGGACTACCGCGGTCCTACGAGCAGTACTTC. Residues: CASSRGLPRSYEQYF. J is TRBJ2-7 and V is TRBV19; 7 nucleotides match TRBD2. Germline V lookup: CDR1 LNHDA, CDR2 SQIVND (reference sequence). The V gene end was trimmed by 4 bases and the J gene end by 1 base; junction bases not matched to a gene: 7. This CDR3 is 15 amino acids long.

The chain uses TRBV5-1 and TRBJ2-1, with 12 bases that match TRBD1. Germline lookup yields CDR1 SGHRS and CDR2 YFSETQ. The CDR3 extends over 14 amino acids. J lost 9 bases, V lost 6 bases, and 7 bases had no gene match. The CDR3 sequence is CASNSGTGGSEQFF. The CDR3 DNA is TGCGCCAGCAACTCCGGGACAGGGGGCAGTGAGCAGTTCTTC.

In its sample, this clonotype was seen many times. This chain connects TRBV7-2 to TRBJ2-2; TRBD2 matches 8 bases. The CDR3 is 15 residues long. CDR1 and CDR2 from the germline V gene are SGHTA and FQGNSA. V lost 3 bases, J lost 1 base, and 1 base stayed unmatched. The CDR3, as DNA: TGTGCCAGCAGCTTCACTAGCGGGAACACCGGGGAGCTGTTTTTT. The encoded protein is CASSFTSGNTGELFF.

This chain joins TRBV9 and TRBJ2-4; the match to TRBD2 covers 12 bases. Losses at the gene ends were 0 bases for V and 8 bases for J; bases not matched to a gene: 9. Germline V gene lookup returns CDR1 SGDLS and CDR2 YYNGEE. This CDR3 has 17 residues. The CDR3: CASSVGTSGGTFDIQYF. CDR3 bases: TGTGCCAGCAGCGTAGGAACTAGCGGGGGGACGTTTGACATTCAGTACTTC. Variable domain in full (rest from reference TRBV9 and TRBJ2-4): DSGVTQTPKHLITATGQRVTLRCSPRSGDLSVYWYQQSLDQGLQFLIQYYNGEERAKGNILERFSAQQFPDLHSELNLSSLELGDSALYFCASSVGTSGGTFDIQYFGAGTRLSVL.

The CDR3 spells CAIERGENVYQETQYF. CDR3 nucleotide sequence: TGTGCCATCGAGAGGGGCGAAAACGTGTACCAAGAGACCCAGTACTTC. V and J are TRBV19 and TRBJ2-5; D is possibly TRBD1 or TRBD2 (5 bases each). Germline V CDR1 and CDR2: LNHDA, SQIVND (reference sequence). V shed 10 bases and J shed 0 bases, with 21 bases lying between them. This CDR3 is 16 amino acids long. Based on the CDR3 plus reference TRBV19 and TRBJ2-5, the full variable domain is DGGITQSPKYLFRKEGQNVTLSCEQNLNHDAMYWYRQDPGQGLRLIYYSQIVNDFQKGDIAEGYSVSREKKESFPLTVTSAQKNPTAFYLCAIERGENVYQETQYFGPGTRLLVL.

The chain recombines TRBV6-5 with TRBJ1-2; 8 nucleotides line up with TRBD1. Germline CDR1 and CDR2: MNHEY and SVGAGI. The junction had 7 bases not matched to a gene; V was cut back by 5 bases and J by 2 bases. There are 15 residues in the CDR3. The CDR3 DNA reads TGTGCCAGCAGTCCCTCTGACAGGGGAAACTATGGCTACACCTTC. The encoded protein is CASSPSDRGNYGYTF.

The J gene is TRBJ1-1, the V gene TRBV7-9; possible D gene TRBD1, 5 bases. V was trimmed by 1 base and J by 1 base, leaving 10 bases between them. Per the germline V gene, CDR1 is SEHNR and CDR2 is FQNEAQ (reference sequence). CDR3 size: 15 residues. For the CDR3, the DNA is TGTGCCAGCAGCTTAGAGCCGGGGGGGAACACTGAAGCTTTCTTT. Translated: CASSLEPGGNTEAFF.

The chain carries TRBV20-1 and TRBJ2-5, with a weak D call TRBD1 (6 bases). CDR1 is DFQATT and CDR2 is SNEGSKA in the germline V gene (reference sequence). This CDR3 is 14 amino acids long. V was pared by 6 bases and J by 0 bases, with 14 bases between. Written as DNA, the CDR3 is TGCAGTGCCAGGCCAGGGGTGTACCAAGAGACCCAGTACTTC. It specifies CSARPGVYQETQYF.

This clonotype has only a few counts. The V and J genes are TRBV5-4 and TRBJ2-5; a weak D match, TRBD2 (7 bases). The CDR3 is 16 amino acids. V was clipped by 3 bases and J by 5 bases, with 20 bases between them. Germline assignment: CDR1 SGHNT and CDR2 YYREEE (reference sequence). The CDR3 DNA follows: TGTGCCAGCAGCTCCACCTGGGGGGGGGCCGATGAGACCCAGTACTTC. Its translation is CASSSTWGGADETQYF.

The chain links TRBV10-3 to TRBJ1-1; the D gene is possibly TRBD1 (5 bases). Trimming shortened V by 0 bases and J by 0 bases, and 8 bases separated the two germline ends. The CDR3 contains 15 residues. Germline assignment: CDR1 ENHRY and CDR2 SYGVKD. CDR3 coding DNA: TGTGCCATCAGTGAGTCGGGGGGACTGAACACTGAAGCTTTCTTT. Protein sequence: CAISESGGLNTEAFF.

This clonotype was counted only a few times. V usage is TRBV4-3 and J usage is TRBJ2-7; D is undetermined. The CDR3 covers 16 residues. Trimming took off 1 base at V and 0 bases at J, with 13 bases between the two ends. Germline-derived CDR1 and CDR2 are LGHNA and YSLEER. The CDR3 DNA reads as TGCGCCAGCAGCCAAGCGCGTTTCCCAAGCTCCTACGAGCAGTACTTC. Its protein product is CASSQARFPSSYEQYF.

V gene TRBV24-1 combines with J gene TRBJ1-2, with D uncertain. Deletions cut 0 bases from V and 1 base from J, with 5 bases between. Germline V CDR1 and CDR2: KGHDR, SFDVKD. This CDR3 contains 14 residues. Here the CDR3 reads CATSDLLNNYGYTF. The CDR3, as DNA: TGTGCCACCAGTGATTTGCTCAATAACTATGGCTACACCTTC.